The next 21 T cell receptor beta chains were all read from a single sample in a study of blood T cell repertoires in COVID-19. Sequencing was performed with immunoSEQ multiplex PCR; in TCRdb, only in-frame clones are kept and a portion is missing. The repertoire includes some 300,000 clones, around 90% of them detected once, and approximately 1% sits in the top ten. Sequencing was done on a sample of PBMCs or T cells enriched from blood (not recorded which). Source of these receptors: a woman in her 30s who had recovered from COVID-19.

The V and J genes are TRBV27 and TRBJ1-2; D possibly corresponds to TRBD1 (5 bases). With 0 bases removed from V and 3 bases from J, the gap between germline ends came to 8 bases. This CDR3 is built from 14 residues. In germline, CDR1 is MNHEY, CDR2 SMNVEV (reference sequence). The CDR3 region has the DNA TGTGCCAGCAGTTTATCTCGGGGGTACTATGGCTACACCTTC. Residues: CASSLSRGYYGYTF.

CDR3 sequence reads: CASTSAARDTQYF. DNA of the CDR3: TGTGCCAGTACTAGCGCCGCCCGGGATACGCAGTATTTT. The rearrangement joins TRBV11-2 to TRBJ2-3, with TRBD2 matching 7 bases. This CDR3 comprises 13 residues. J gave up 6 bases and V 9 bases, and 9 bases lay outside the gene matches. Germline V CDR1 and CDR2: SGHAT, FQNNGV.

This chain links TRBV12-3 or TRBV12-4 with TRBJ1-3; no clear D. Trimming shortened V by 5 bases and J by 10 bases, and 6 bases separated the two germline ends. CDR3 size: 10 residues. The CDR3: CASSAGTIYF. CDR3 coding DNA: TGTGCCAGCAGTGCCGGGACCATATATTTT.

The chain recombines TRBV5-6 with TRBJ2-1; 11 positions match TRBD2. After removal of 4 bases from V and 9 bases from J, the junction contained 3 bases not matched to a gene. This CDR3 contains 13 residues. Per germline, CDR1 SGHDT and CDR2 YYEEEE. The CDR3 region has the DNA TGTGCCAGCAGCGGACTAGCGGGTTTTGAGCAGTTCTTC. Amino acid sequence: CASSGLAGFEQFF.

The chain recombines TRBV9 with TRBJ1-2; the match to TRBD1 covers 8 bases. Trimming at V came to 2 bases and at J to 4 bases, leaving 7 bases not matched to a gene. Looked up from germline, CDR1 is SGDLS and CDR2 is YYNGEE. The CDR3 is made up of 15 amino acids. This CDR3 reads CASSVDRVTVYGYTF. DNA of the CDR3: TGTGCCAGCAGCGTGGACAGGGTTACAGTCTATGGCTACACCTTC.

The rearrangement links TRBV5-4 to TRBJ1-6, with TRBD1 as a possible D gene (5 bases). The germline V gene has CDR1 SGHNT and CDR2 YYREEE (reference sequence). The CDR3 has 16 residues. V was cut by 3 bases and J by 7 bases, with 17 bases left in between. CDR3 region: CASSSDGRAQNSPLHF. In DNA, the CDR3 is TGTGCCAGCAGCTCGGACGGCAGGGCGCAAAATTCACCCCTCCACTTT.

The chain joins TRBV6-4 to TRBJ2-5; D may be TRBD2 (6 bases). The germline V gene has CDR1 MRHNA and CDR2 SNTAGT. The CDR3 runs to 13 residues. V was clipped by 2 bases and J by 7 bases, with 11 bases between them. Written as DNA, the CDR3 is TGTGCCAGCAGTGACACGGCGGGAAGGACCCAGTACTTC. It encodes CASSDTAGRTQYF.

The chain uses TRBV7-9 and TRBJ1-5; D gene uncertain. Deletions cut 1 base from V and 5 bases from J, with 6 bases between. CDR3 length: 13 residues. Germline assignment: CDR1 SEHNR and CDR2 FQNEAQ (reference sequence). CDR3 region: CASSLGPDQPQHF. The CDR3 nucleotides are TGTGCCAGCAGCTTAGGGCCCGATCAGCCCCAGCATTTT.

In this sample, this clone turned up once. The rearrangement links TRBV27 to TRBJ1-2; 9 bases are shared with TRBD1. The ends lost 3 bases at V and 8 bases at J; junction bases unmatched: 7. The CDR3 consists of 14 residues. The germline CDR1 and CDR2 sequences are MNHEY and SMNVEV (reference sequence). The CDR3 DNA is TGTGCCAGCAGTTTGACCGGGACAGGGAGCGGCTACACCTTC. It translates to CASSLTGTGSGYTF.

The genes are TRBV9 and TRBJ2-7, with TRBD2 as a possible D gene (6 bases). The germline CDR1 and CDR2 sequences are SGDLS and YYNGEE. V was pared by 4 bases and J by 6 bases, with 23 bases between. The CDR3 runs 16 residues. The CDR3 protein is CASSPIVSRLVGEQYF. CDR3 nucleotides: TGTGCCAGCAGCCCCATAGTCTCGAGACTAGTTGGCGAGCAGTACTTC.

The chain combines TRBV7-9 with TRBJ1-1; tentative D call: TRBD1 (5 bases). The germline V and J ends were trimmed by 0 bases and 1 base, with 6 bases remaining between them. Germline CDR1 reads SEHNR; CDR2 reads FQNEAQ (reference sequence). This CDR3 comprises 14 residues. The CDR3 coding sequence is TGTGCCAGCAGCTTAGCCACAGGGAACACTGAAGCTTTCTTT. Amino acid sequence: CASSLATGNTEAFF.

The genes are TRBV19 and TRBJ1-1; 11 nucleotides line up with TRBD1. The CDR3 is 14 amino acids. V trimming: 4 bases; J trimming: 4 bases; junction bases outside the gene matches: 2. Germline V gives CDR1 LNHDA, CDR2 SQIVND (reference sequence). CDR3 sequence (DNA): TGTGCCAGTAGTACCGGGACAGGGGGCACTGAAGCTTTCTTT. Protein sequence: CASSTGTGGTEAFF.

This clone was observed once. This rearrangement joins TRBV6-5 to TRBJ1-1; D may be TRBD1 (5 bases). Looked up from germline, CDR1 is MNHEY and CDR2 is SVGAGI. V was cut by 0 bases and J by 2 bases, with 7 bases left in between. This CDR3 spans 14 amino acids. The CDR3 coding sequence is TGTGCCAGCAGTTACTCTGGGGCAAACACTGAAGCTTTCTTT. It specifies CASSYSGANTEAFF.

V and J are TRBV30 and TRBJ1-2; possible D gene TRBD1, 5 bases. V dropped 6 bases and J dropped 0 bases, with 14 bases sitting between them. Germline CDR1 and CDR2: GTSNPN and SVGIG (reference sequence). CDR3 length equals 14 residues. CDR3 region: CACRMLQANYGYTF. The CDR3 DNA follows: TGTGCCTGCCGCATGCTACAGGCTAACTATGGCTACACCTTC.

V is TRBV9 and J is TRBJ2-3; 7 bases are shared with TRBD2. With V trimmed by 3 bases and J by 0 bases, 4 bases remained unmatched. This CDR3 has 15 residues. Germline CDR1 and CDR2: SGDLS and YYNGEE. DNA of the CDR3: TGTGCCAGCAGCGCGCGGGGGTCCAGCACAGATACGCAGTATTTT. As protein: CASSARGSSTDTQYF.

In its sample, this clone was seen a few times. The genes are TRBV27 and TRBJ1-5; TRBD1 matches at 7 bases. Germline-derived CDR1 and CDR2 are MNHEY and SMNVEV (reference sequence). The length of the CDR3 is 16 residues. V lost 0 bases, J lost 1 base, and 3 bases stayed unmatched. The DNA for the CDR3 is TGTGCCAGCAGTTTATCTCCAGGGGGGAGCAATCAGCCCCAGCATTTT. Translation gives CASSLSPGGSNQPQHF.

J is TRBJ2-1 and V is TRBV11-3, with D uncertain. Germline CDR1 and CDR2: SGHNT and YENEEA. The CDR3 runs to 13 residues. V shed 4 bases and J shed 7 bases, with 11 bases lying between them. The CDR3 sequence: CASSSVEPNEQFF. DNA of the CDR3: TGTGCCAGCAGCTCAGTCGAACCTAATGAGCAGTTCTTC. The entire variable domain, with the rest obtained from reference TRBV11-3 and TRBJ2-1, is as follows: EAGVVQSPRYKIIEKKQPVAFWCNPISGHNTLYWYLQNLGQGPELLIRYENEEAVDDSQLPKDRFSAERLKGVDSTLKIQPAELGDSAVYLCASSSVEPNEQFFGPGTRLTVL.

The J gene is TRBJ2-1, the V gene TRBV24-1; 8 bases line up with TRBD1. This CDR3 is built from 21 residues. Per the germline V gene, CDR1 is KGHDR and CDR2 is SFDVKD. The trim removed 3 bases at V and 7 bases at J, leaving 25 bases unmatched. CDR3 coding DNA: TGTGCCACCAGTGATATGGGACAGCAATTGGAAACAGGGGGAGTCGGGAATGAGCAGTTCTTC. Translating it yields CATSDMGQQLETGGVGNEQFF.

This clone has just one count. J is TRBJ1-2 and V is TRBV10-3; TRBD1 might be the D (6 bases). Germline CDR1 and CDR2: ENHRY and SYGVKD. The V end lost 3 bases, the J end lost 4 bases, and 9 bases lay between the germline ends. The CDR3 loop spans 13 amino acids. Here the CDR3 DNA reads TGTGCCATCAGTGACCCACAGGGCTATGGCTACACCTTC. The encoded protein is CAISDPQGYGYTF.

This chain joins TRBV4-3 and TRBJ1-5, with a possible D match to TRBD1 (5 bases). Germline V gives CDR1 LGHNA, CDR2 YSLEER. This CDR3 is 15 amino acids long. V dropped 0 bases and J dropped 8 bases, with 14 bases sitting between them. This chain's CDR3 is CASSQDWGTGEPQHF. CDR3 DNA sequence: TGCGCCAGCAGCCAAGATTGGGGTACGGGGGAGCCCCAGCATTTT.

This clone is a singleton in its sample. The V and J genes are TRBV6-5 and TRBJ2-1; D is ambiguous. The CDR3 covers 13 residues. V was shortened by 8 bases and J by 2 bases, with 10 bases between the two germline ends. Looked up from germline, CDR1 is MNHEY and CDR2 is SVGAGI. CDR3 loop: CASRSFTYNEQFF. The CDR3 DNA sequence: TGTGCCAGCCGGAGCTTTACCTACAATGAGCAGTTCTTC.